This T cell receptor (beta chain) was recorded in a study of T cells after yellow fever vaccination. The study, taken as a whole, reports: The secondary T-cell response peaked on day 5, not day 15, but was weaker.

TCR cDNA was made by 5'RACE template switching, adding a universal primer site and UMIs. TCRdb analysed the 5' RACE reads with MiXCR anew, one entry per CDR3 protein. The sample shows approximately 300,000 distinct CDR3 sequences, around a tenth of them seen only once. Regarding this clonotype: No antigen is known for it.

Germline V lookup: CDR1 KGHDR, CDR2 SFDVKD. V lost 5 bases, J lost 6 bases, and 9 bases lay in between. CDR3 length: 13 amino acids. The sequence was collected from a man aged 18 to 30 who received the YFV17D yellow fever vaccine. This chain links TRBV24-1 with TRBJ2-2; D unclear. Sequencing used CD4+ T cells sorted from PBMCs, obtained 45 days after the yellow fever booster vaccination. CDR3 loop: CATSGLGPGELFF. The CDR3 DNA follows: TGTGCCACCAGTGGGCTCGGGCCCGGGGAGCTGTTTTTT.